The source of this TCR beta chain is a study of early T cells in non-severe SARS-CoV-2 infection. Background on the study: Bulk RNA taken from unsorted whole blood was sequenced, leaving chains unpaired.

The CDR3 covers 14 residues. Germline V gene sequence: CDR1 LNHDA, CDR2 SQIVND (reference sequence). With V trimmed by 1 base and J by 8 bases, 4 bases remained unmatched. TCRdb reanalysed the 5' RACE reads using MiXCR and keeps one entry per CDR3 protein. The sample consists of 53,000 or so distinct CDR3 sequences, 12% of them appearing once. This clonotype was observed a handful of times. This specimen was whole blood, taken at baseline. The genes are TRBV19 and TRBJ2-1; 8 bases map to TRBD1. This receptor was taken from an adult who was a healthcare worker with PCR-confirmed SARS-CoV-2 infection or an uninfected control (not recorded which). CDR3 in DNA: TGTGCCAGTAGTATAGGGACAGGGAGGCATGAGCAGTTCTTC. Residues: CASSIGTGRHEQFF.